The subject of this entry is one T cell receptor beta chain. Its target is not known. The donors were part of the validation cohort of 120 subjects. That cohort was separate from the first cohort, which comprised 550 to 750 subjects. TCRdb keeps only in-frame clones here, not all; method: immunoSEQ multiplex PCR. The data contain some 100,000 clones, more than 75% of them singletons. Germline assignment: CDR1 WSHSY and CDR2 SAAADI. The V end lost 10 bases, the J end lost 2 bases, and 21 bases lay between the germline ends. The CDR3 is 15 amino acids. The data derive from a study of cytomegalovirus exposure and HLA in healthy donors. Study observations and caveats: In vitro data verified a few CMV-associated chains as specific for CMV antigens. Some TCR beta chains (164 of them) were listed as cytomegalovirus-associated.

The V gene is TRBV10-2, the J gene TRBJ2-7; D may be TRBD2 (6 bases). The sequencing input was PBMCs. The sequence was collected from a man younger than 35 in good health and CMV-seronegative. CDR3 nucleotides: TGCGCCACCCGACTTCCGGGGGTGGGGACCTACGAGCAGTACTTC. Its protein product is CATRLPGVGTYEQYF.